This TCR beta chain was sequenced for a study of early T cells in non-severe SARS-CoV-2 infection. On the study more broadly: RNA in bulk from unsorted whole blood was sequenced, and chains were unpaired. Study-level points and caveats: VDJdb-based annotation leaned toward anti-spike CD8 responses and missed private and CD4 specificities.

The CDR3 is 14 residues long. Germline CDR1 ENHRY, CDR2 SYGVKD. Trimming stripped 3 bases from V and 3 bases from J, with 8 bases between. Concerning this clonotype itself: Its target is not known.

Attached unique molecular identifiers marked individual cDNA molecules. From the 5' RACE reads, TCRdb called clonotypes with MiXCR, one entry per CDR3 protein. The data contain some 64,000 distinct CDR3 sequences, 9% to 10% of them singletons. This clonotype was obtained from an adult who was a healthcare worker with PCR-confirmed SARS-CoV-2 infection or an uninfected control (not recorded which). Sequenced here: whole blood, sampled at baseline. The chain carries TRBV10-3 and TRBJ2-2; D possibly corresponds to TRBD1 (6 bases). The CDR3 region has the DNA TGTGCCATCAGTGACAGGGGAGACACCGGGGAGCTGTTTTTT. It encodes CAISDRGDTGELFF.